The next 4 T cell receptor beta chains were all read from a single sample in a study of shared clonotypes between healthy human individuals. Clones were read by immunoSEQ multiplex PCR, and TCRdb kept only the in-frame ones, dropping some. The repertoire holds 950,000 to 1,300,000 clones, with about 77% as singletons. Sequenced material: memory CD4+ T cells sorted from blood. The sample's subset: CD45RA-negative fraction. The origin of the receptors is a man younger than 35 in good health.

The chain carries TRBV30 and TRBJ1-1; possibly TRBD1 for D (5 bases). Germline V gene sequence: CDR1 GTSNPN, CDR2 SVGIG (reference sequence). This CDR3 is 13 amino acids long. The V and J ends lost 0 bases and 4 bases respectively, with 9 bases between them. This CDR3 is CAWSVWGVTEAFF. DNA of the CDR3: TGTGCCTGGAGTGTATGGGGGGTCACTGAAGCTTTCTTT.

This clone was seen only a few times. Sequence at one end of the junction differs from germline and may be a read error. The rearrangement uses TRBV7-7 and TRBJ2-5; no clear D. Germline V lookup: CDR1 SSHAT, CDR2 FNYEAQ (reference sequence). CDR3 size: 14 residues. CDR3 residues: CASSFNTVQETQYF. CDR3 in DNA: TGTGCTAGCAGCTTTAACACGGTACAAGAGACCCAGTACTTC.

Only a few counts were recorded for this clone. The V gene is TRBV6-5, the J gene TRBJ1-1; maybe TRBD1 (6 bases). Trimming stripped 7 bases from V and 1 base from J, with 10 bases between. Germline CDR1 MNHEY, CDR2 SVGAGI. The CDR3 runs to 13 residues. The DNA for the CDR3 is TGTGCCAGCATTCAGGGGAGGAACACTGAAGCTTTCTTT. Translation gives CASIQGRNTEAFF.

J is TRBJ1-2 and V is TRBV19, with 7 bases matching TRBD1. The CDR3 is 12 residues long. V lost 5 bases, J lost 7 bases, and 4 bases stayed unmatched. From germline, CDR1 is LNHDA and CDR2 SQIVND (reference sequence). In DNA, the CDR3 is TGTGCCAGTAGTTTACGACAGGGTGGCTACACCTTC. It is translated as CASSLRQGGYTF.